This entry lists 30 T cell receptor beta chains sequenced from one sample in a study of neurological immune-mediated disorders. TCRdb called the 5' RACE reads again in MiXCR, with one record for every CDR3 protein. The repertoire holds approximately 30,000 distinct CDR3 sequences, with less than 8.5% as singletons. Material: PBMCs. The receptors come from a woman between 45 and 65 years old in good health.

This clonotype was detected ten times or more. V is TRBV5-1 and J is TRBJ2-4; D not resolved. This CDR3 has 15 amino acids. Germline CDR1 is SGHRS and CDR2 is YFSETQ. V gave up 4 bases and J gave up 0 bases, with 11 bases separating them. Here the CDR3 DNA reads TGCGCCAGCAGCGCCGATAATCTAGCCAAAAACATTCAGTACTTC. Amino acids: CASSADNLAKNIQYF.

This clonotype was counted at least ten times. The V and J genes are TRBV12-3 or TRBV12-4 and TRBJ2-1; tentatively, D is TRBD2 (6 bases). V gave up 3 bases and J gave up 10 bases, with 7 bases separating them. The CDR3 spans 11 residues. The CDR3 DNA reads as TGTGCCAGCAGTTTCCGGGAGGAGCAGTTCTTC. This sequence encodes CASSFREEQFF.

This clonotype showed up many times. This CDR3 is CASSLASGTVFF. The CDR3 DNA sequence: TGTGCCAGCAGCTTGGCGTCTGGGACGGTCTTTTTT. This sequence joins TRBV5-5 and TRBJ1-4, with TRBD1 as a possible D gene (5 bases). V lost 0 bases and J 17 bases, leaving 14 bases between the germline ends. The germline CDR1 and CDR2 sequences are SGHKS and YYEKEE (reference sequence). The CDR3 covers 12 residues. Using reference TRBV5-5 and TRBJ1-4 for the parts outside the CDR3, the full variable domain is DAGVTQSPTHLIKTRGQQVTLRCSPISGHKSVSWYQQVLGQGPQFIFQYYEKEERGRGNFPDRFSARQFPNYSSELNVNALLLGDSALYLCASSLASGTVFFGSGTQLSVL.

This clonotype came up many times. The chain is built from TRBV11-2 and TRBJ2-1, with D perhaps TRBD1 (6 bases). The CDR3 is 16 residues long. Germline loops: CDR1 SGHAT, CDR2 FQNNGV. Trimming took off 5 bases at V and 4 bases at J, with 18 bases between the two ends. This chain's CDR3 is CASSRDGQHQYNEQFF. CDR3 DNA: TGTGCCAGCAGCCGAGACGGACAGCACCAATACAATGAGCAGTTCTTC.

This clonotype was seen at least ten times. The genes are TRBV5-6 and TRBJ2-2; TRBD2 might be the D (5 bases). Germline CDR1 is SGHDT and CDR2 is YYEEEE. V was pared by 5 bases and J by 6 bases, with 8 bases between. CDR3 length: 12 amino acids. Here the CDR3 DNA reads TGTGCCAGCAGGAGGGAACCCGGGGAGCTGTTTTTT. It specifies CASRREPGELFF.

This clonotype was seen ten or more times. The CDR3 region is CASSADRTGNTIYF. In DNA form, the CDR3 reads TGTGCCAGCAGCGCCGACAGGACTGGAAACACCATATATTTT. The V gene is TRBV2, the J gene TRBJ1-3; TRBD1 is a possible D gene (6 bases). CDR3 length: 14 residues. V lost 6 bases, J lost 2 bases, and 11 bases lay in between. CDR1 and CDR2 (germline): SNHLY, FYNNEI.

This clonotype has ten or more counts. The rearrangement uses TRBV15 and TRBJ2-7; TRBD2 matches at 11 bases. This CDR3 region has 16 residues. Germline V gene sequence: CDR1 LNHNV, CDR2 YYDKDF (reference sequence). Trimming removed 0 bases from V and 6 bases from J; junction bases left unmatched: 7. The CDR3: CATSRDLTSGSREQYF. CDR3 coding DNA: TGTGCCACCAGCAGAGATCTCACTAGCGGGAGTCGCGAGCAGTACTTC.

This clonotype was recorded at least ten times. J is TRBJ2-1 and V is TRBV20-1, with 8 bases identical to TRBD2. The CDR3 covers 17 residues. Germline CDR1 and CDR2: DFQATT and SNEGSKA (reference sequence). J was trimmed by 4 bases and V by 3 bases; bases with no gene match: 14. The CDR3 reads CSASIVLTGTRYNEQFF. CDR3 in DNA: TGCAGTGCTAGTATCGTGTTGACGGGGACTAGATACAATGAGCAGTTCTTC.

This clonotype was recorded many times. In DNA, the CDR3 is TGCGCCAGCTCTGCGATTGGACAGGGGCACACTGAAGCTTTCTTT. This gives the protein CASSAIGQGHTEAFF. V usage is TRBV5-1 and J usage is TRBJ1-1; the match to TRBD1 covers 9 bases. Per germline, CDR1 SGHRS and CDR2 YFSETQ. CDR3 size: 15 residues. The V segment lost 7 bases and the J segment 3 bases; nucleotides outside the gene matches: 10.

This clonotype was seen ten or more times. V and J are TRBV15 and TRBJ1-1; D uncertain. The CDR3 totals 15 residues. V lost 5 bases and J 5 bases, leaving 18 bases between the germline ends. Germline V lookup: CDR1 LNHNV, CDR2 YYDKDF (reference sequence). The CDR3 here is CATSSWTSGNTEAFF. CDR3 DNA sequence: TGTGCCACCAGCTCTTGGACCAGTGGAAATACTGAAGCTTTCTTT. The whole variable domain, remainder taken from reference TRBV15 and TRBJ1-1, is DAMVIQNPRYQVTQFGKPVTLSCSQTLNHNVMYWYQQKSSQAPKLLFHYYDKDFNNEADTPDNFQSRRPNTSFCFLDIRSPGLGDTAMYLCATSSWTSGNTEAFFGQGTRLTVV.

The table lists this clonotype with a few counts. The rearrangement links TRBV5-1 to TRBJ2-2; D is uncertain. V lost 0 bases, J lost 8 bases, and 5 bases lay in between. CDR1 is SGHRS, CDR2 YFSETQ, per germline. CDR3 length: 12 residues. The CDR3 protein is CASSLAAGELFF. DNA of the CDR3: TGCGCCAGCAGCTTGGCTGCGGGGGAGCTGTTTTTT.

This clonotype was seen repeatedly, ten times or more. The chain combines TRBV7-2 with TRBJ2-3, with D perhaps TRBD1 (5 bases). The CDR3 runs to 15 residues. V lost 0 bases to trimming and J lost 0 bases, with 7 bases between them. Germline V gene data show CDR1 as SGHTA and CDR2 as FQGNSA. As DNA, the CDR3 is TGTGCCAGCAGCTTAGCCAGGGTTAGCACAGATACGCAGTATTTT. Protein: CASSLARVSTDTQYF. The full variable domain, completed using reference TRBV7-2 and TRBJ2-3, is GAGVSQSPSNKVTEKGKDVELRCDPISGHTALYWYRQSLGQGLEFLIYFQGNSAPDKSGLPSDRFSAERTGGSVSTLTIQRTQQEDSAVYLCASSLARVSTDTQYFGPGTRLTVL.

At least ten counts were recorded for this clonotype. This sequence joins TRBV7-3 and TRBJ1-2; 7 positions agree with TRBD1. J lost 6 bases, V lost 4 bases, and 11 bases had no gene match. The CDR3 loop spans 15 amino acids. Germline lookup yields CDR1 SGHTA and CDR2 FQGTGA. CDR3 sequence: CASSSQPGTADGYTF. In DNA, the CDR3 is TGTGCCAGCAGCTCCCAACCCGGGACAGCGGATGGCTACACCTTC.

The genes are TRBV15 and TRBJ2-1; 11 nucleotides match TRBD2. This CDR3 is 18 amino acids long. Germline V gene sequence: CDR1 LNHNV, CDR2 YYDKDF (reference sequence). V lost 3 bases and J lost 10; bases outside the gene matches: 17. This chain's CDR3 is CATSSPQTSGRGSGEQFF. CDR3 coding DNA: TGTGCCACCAGCAGCCCGCAAACTAGCGGGAGAGGAAGTGGAGAGCAGTTCTTC.

J is TRBJ2-1 and V is TRBV2; 7 bases are a match to TRBD2. The CDR3 has 15 amino acids. Germline assignment: CDR1 SNHLY and CDR2 FYNNEI. The trim removed 4 bases at V and 7 bases at J, leaving 10 bases unmatched. DNA for the CDR3: TGTGCCAGCAGTGGGGGGGGACTTCTCAGGAATGAGCAGTTCTTC. This translates into CASSGGGLLRNEQFF.

This clonotype was recorded at least ten times. The chain joins TRBV20-1 to TRBJ1-1, with a tentative D call TRBD1 (5 bases). CDR1 and CDR2 from the germline V gene are DFQATT and SNEGSKA (reference sequence). The CDR3 totals 14 residues. The V end was cut by 0 bases, the J end by 4 bases, with 12 bases between. CDR3 in amino acids: CSARDSRQGTEAFF. The DNA for the CDR3 is TGCAGTGCTAGAGACTCCAGGCAGGGCACTGAAGCTTTCTTT.

This clonotype was seen repeatedly, ten times or more. The V and J genes are TRBV5-1 and TRBJ1-2; no firm D call. Germline lookup yields CDR1 SGHRS and CDR2 YFSETQ. The CDR3 covers 15 residues. Between the trimmed V and J ends, which lost 8 bases and 2 bases, there was a span of 19 bases. CDR3: CASQGPASGNYGYTF. CDR3 DNA sequence: TGCGCCAGTCAAGGCCCCGCTTCGGGAAACTATGGCTACACCTTC.

This clonotype was picked up many times. V and J are TRBV7-8 and TRBJ2-1; maybe TRBD1 (5 bases). The CDR3 sequence is 12 residues long. Germline loops: CDR1 SGHVS, CDR2 FQNEAQ. V lost 5 bases and J 5 bases, leaving 7 bases between the germline ends. CDR3 in DNA: TGTGCCAGCAGCATCAGGGACAATGAGCAGTTCTTC. It translates to CASSIRDNEQFF.

The table lists this clonotype with many counts. This chain joins TRBV12-3 or TRBV12-4 and TRBJ1-2; D gene unclear. The V end lost 3 bases, the J end lost 4 bases, and 12 bases lay between the germline ends. The CDR3 contains 14 residues. The CDR3 spells CASSFSQSVYGYTF. In nucleotides, the CDR3 is TGTGCCAGCAGTTTTTCACAGTCGGTCTATGGCTACACCTTC.

Of note for this clonotype: One end of the junction fails to match germline, which may point to a read error. The chain couples TRBV3-1 to TRBJ2-1; D gene unclear. This CDR3 has 13 amino acids. Germline CDR1 reads LGHDT; CDR2 reads YNNKEL (reference sequence). The CDR3 here is CANSQDIWGEQFF. In nucleotides, the CDR3 is TGTGCCAACAGCCAAGATATATGGGGTGAGCAGTTCTTC.

This clonotype came up many times. The chain links TRBV6-6 to TRBJ2-3; TRBD2 agrees at 9 bases. This CDR3 contains 16 residues. Unmatched junction bases numbered 11, after V lost 8 bases and J lost 2 bases. Germline CDR1 and CDR2: MNHNY and SVGAGI (reference sequence). CDR3 in DNA: TGTGCCAGCCTAGGCCAACTAGCGGGCCACACAGATACGCAGTATTTT. Translation gives CASLGQLAGHTDTQYF.

The chain recombines TRBV12-3 or TRBV12-4 with TRBJ2-3; 15 bases fit TRBD2. This CDR3 is built from 16 residues. J lost 4 bases, V lost 5 bases, and 4 bases had no gene match. The CDR3 here is CASSPGTSGRPDTQYF. CDR3 bases: TGTGCCAGCAGTCCAGGGACTAGCGGGAGGCCAGATACGCAGTATTTT.

This clonotype was detected ten times or more. The V gene is TRBV5-1, the J gene TRBJ2-2; 9 bases fit TRBD1. CDR1 is SGHRS and CDR2 is YFSETQ in the germline V gene. The CDR3 is 15 residues long. V lost 4 bases, J lost 5 bases, and 6 bases stayed unmatched. The CDR3 is CASSPSQGATGELFF. The CDR3 DNA is TGCGCCAGCAGCCCTTCACAGGGGGCAACCGGGGAGCTGTTTTTT.

There are many counts of this clonotype. CDR3: CASTKLGTGDRYGANVLTF. The CDR3 nucleotides read TGTGCCAGCACTAAACTGGGGACAGGGGATAGGTATGGGGCCAACGTCCTGACTTTC. This chain links TRBV6-5 with TRBJ2-6; 10 bases fit TRBD1. CDR1 and CDR2 (germline): MNHEY, SVGAGI. The CDR3 loop spans 19 amino acids. Germline trimming cut 7 bases from V and 3 bases from J; bases unmatched to any gene: 15.

With regard to this clonotype: Relative to the germline gene, one junction end is altered; a read error may explain this. V usage is TRBV29-1 and J usage is TRBJ2-7, with no clear D. The germline V gene has CDR1 SQVTM and CDR2 ANQGSEA. This CDR3 spans 12 amino acids. CDR3 region: CRVDPGVNEQYF. The CDR3, as DNA: TGCAGAGTTGATCCCGGAGTCAACGAGCAGTACTTC.

This clonotype was counted many times. Written as DNA, the CDR3 is TGTGCCAGCAGTGCAGTCTTTGATCAGCCCCAGCATTTT. It codes for CASSAVFDQPQHF. V is TRBV6-1 and J is TRBJ1-5; D unclear. The germline V gene has CDR1 MNHNS and CDR2 SASEGT. The CDR3 spans 13 residues. Trimming cost V 4 bases and J 5 bases, with 9 bases left between them.

This clonotype has a count of ten or more. The chain has TRBV20-1 and TRBJ1-2, with D possibly being TRBD1 (5 bases). V was cut by 1 base and J by 2 bases, with 8 bases left in between. Germline CDR1 and CDR2: DFQATT and SNEGSKA (reference sequence). The CDR3 runs to 13 residues. CDR3 DNA: TGCAGTGCTAGAGTATCAGGGAACTATGGCTACACCTTC. This gives the protein CSARVSGNYGYTF.

V is TRBV20-1 and J is TRBJ2-1; no firm D call. V lost 0 bases, J lost 4 bases, and 13 bases lay in between. The CDR3 is made up of 15 amino acids. Per germline, CDR1 DFQATT and CDR2 SNEGSKA (reference sequence). The CDR3 DNA is TGCAGTGCTAGAGATGTCCAGTTCTCGTACAATGAGCAGTTCTTC. As protein: CSARDVQFSYNEQFF.

This clonotype was counted ten times or more. V is TRBV29-1 and J is TRBJ2-4; TRBD2 might be the D (6 bases). Germline CDR1 and CDR2: SQVTM and ANQGSEA. With 6 bases removed from V and 0 bases from J, the gap between germline ends came to 12 bases. This CDR3 comprises 14 residues. The CDR3 reads CSVGGVLAKNIQYF. CDR3 nucleotide sequence: TGCAGCGTAGGAGGGGTTCTAGCCAAAAACATTCAGTACTTC.

Many counts were recorded for this clonotype. This chain joins TRBV11-2 and TRBJ2-1; D may be TRBD2 (6 bases). This CDR3 is 15 amino acids long. Germline CDR1 and CDR2: SGHAT and FQNNGV. Trimming left V 4 bases short and J 4 bases short, with 14 bases between. The CDR3 region is CASSSVGGGYNEQFF. The CDR3 DNA follows: TGTGCCAGCAGCTCCGTCGGGGGAGGATACAATGAGCAGTTCTTC. Full variable domain (outside the CDR3, taken from reference TRBV11-2 and TRBJ2-1): EAGVAQSPRYKIIEKRQSVAFWCNPISGHATLYWYQQILGQGPKLLIQFQNNGVVDDSQLPKDRFSAERLKGVDSTLKIQPAKLEDSAVYLCASSSVGGGYNEQFFGPGTRLTVL.